This T cell receptor (beta chain) was sequenced during a study of blood T cell repertoires in COVID-19. This CDR3 spans 16 amino acids. V lost 2 bases and J 4 bases, leaving 14 bases between the germline ends. Germline lookup yields CDR1 SGHAT and CDR2 FQDESV (reference sequence). In the study's own analysis: Amplification with reference gene primers provided the estimates of nucleated cell counts. Sequenced by immunoSEQ multiplex PCR; TCRdb stores in-frame clones only, minus some. V and J calls and clone size are as listed in that table; D and trimming were resolved from the DNA. The top ten clones hold about 5.4% of a sample with some 340,000 clones, roughly 86% of them seen once.

This clonotype was sampled from a woman in her 30s who had recovered from COVID-19. The genes are TRBV11-1 and TRBJ1-4; no firm D call. Source material: PBMCs or T cells enriched from blood (not recorded which). The CDR3 loop reads CASSLTGTAFNEKLFF. The CDR3 DNA reads TGTGCCAGCAGCTTAACCGGCACAGCCTTTAATGAAAAACTGTTTTTT.